Listed below are T cell receptor beta chains from one sample, sequenced in a study of CD8+CD57+ T cells in acquired aplastic anemia. TCRdb re-derived calls from the reads in MiXCR, one entry per CDR3 protein. The sample lists about 160,000 distinct CDR3 sequences, around 40% seen once, with 0.8% to 1.1% in the top ten. Sequencing used sorted CD4+, CD8+, or CD8+CD57+ T cells (not recorded which) from PBMCs. These receptors originate from a human donor in good health. The CDR3 runs from the conserved cysteine through the conserved F or W. A D gene is named only where the DNA matches it firmly. Not all rows give a size; the values are once, few, many and, for expanded clones, a class.

j_call: TRBJ1-5
d_call: TRBD1
clone_size: .
v_call: TRBV10-2
cdr3_nt: TGCGCCAGTAGGAAACAGGGGAGAGGGAATCAGCCCCAGCATTTT
cdr3_aa: CASRKQGRGNQPQHF

j_call: TRBJ1-1
d_call: .
clone_size: few
v_call: TRBV29-1
cdr3_nt: TGCAGCGTTGAAGGTGGCAGGGGAAACACTGAAGCTTTCTTT
cdr3_aa: CSVEGGRGNTEAFF

j_call: TRBJ1-5
d_call: .
clone_size: .
v_call: TRBV10-3
cdr3_nt: TGTGCCATCAGTGAGACAGAAGATCAGCCCCAGCATTTT
cdr3_aa: CAISETEDQPQHF

j_call: TRBJ1-2
d_call: .
clone_size: many
v_call: TRBV5-5
cdr3_nt: TGTGCCAGCAGCCTTCCCTCTGCGGGCTACACCTTC
cdr3_aa: CASSLPSAGYTF

j_call: TRBJ1-1
d_call: .
clone_size: .
v_call: TRBV5-4
cdr3_nt: TGTGCCAGCAGTTTCAACAGGGACACTGAAGCTTTCTTT
cdr3_aa: CASSFNRDTEAFF

j_call: TRBJ2-7
d_call: .
clone_size: few
v_call: TRBV19
cdr3_nt: TGTGCCAGTAGTATAGAGGCAGGGCTTGCCTACGAGCAGTACTTC
cdr3_aa: CASSIEAGLAYEQYF

j_call: TRBJ1-5
d_call: .
clone_size: .
v_call: TRBV20-1
cdr3_nt: TGCAGTGCTAGAATCCAAAGATATAGCAATCAGCCCCAGCATTTT
cdr3_aa: CSARIQRYSNQPQHF

j_call: TRBJ2-5
d_call: .
clone_size: .
v_call: TRBV9
cdr3_nt: TGTGCCAGCAGCGTATTAGGGGAGACCCAGTACTTC
cdr3_aa: CASSVLGETQYF

j_call: TRBJ2-7
d_call: .
clone_size: many
v_call: TRBV6-1
cdr3_nt: TGTGCCAGCAGCATAAACCCCGGGGGGCGACTCTCCTACGAGCAGTACTTC
cdr3_aa: CASSINPGGRLSYEQYF

j_call: TRBJ2-2
d_call: .
clone_size: .
v_call: TRBV10-3
cdr3_nt: TGTGCCAGCACCGGGGGAGGCGACACCGGGGAGCTGTTTTTT
cdr3_aa: CASTGGGDTGELFF